This paragraph covers one T cell receptor (beta chain) sequence. Only in-frame clones appear in the TCRdb table, and some are missing; sequencing was by immunoSEQ multiplex PCR. Of tens of thousands of clones listed, roughly nine tenths are singletons. The CDR3 spans 16 residues. J was trimmed by 6 bases and V by 5 bases; bases with no gene match: 13. Germline V gene lookup returns CDR1 MGHRA and CDR2 YSYEKL. This specimen belongs to a study of T cells in localized non-small cell lung cancer. The source was peripheral blood, collected before any cancer treatment. The V gene is TRBV4-1, the J gene TRBJ2-3; 8 bases agree with TRBD2. The clonotype comes from a male donor at least 60 years old with stage I lung adenocarcinoma. CDR3 DNA sequence: TGCGCCAGCAGCGGCGGTCCACAGCGGGAGAGGGATACGCAGTATTTT. Its translation: CASSGGPQRERDTQYF.